Shown below are 27 T cell receptor beta chains from a single sample sequenced in a study of T cells in Graves' hyperthyroidism and ophthalmopathy. Amplification yielded TCR beta CDR3 regions, with RNA transcripts as the source. Researchers ran a first-round RT-PCR on the TCR CDR3 using the HTBI primer set. One entry per CDR3 protein results from TCRdb running MiXCR on the multiplex PCR reads. The data contain approximately 420,000 distinct CDR3 sequences, roughly 13% of them singletons. Sample: blood. The receptors were sampled from a woman aged 18-30 years with Graves' hyperthyroidism.

This clonotype has only a few counts. The rearrangement uses TRBV20-1 and TRBJ1-5; D gene uncertain. This CDR3 has 14 residues. CDR1 and CDR2 (germline): DFQATT, SNEGSKA (reference sequence). V was trimmed by 5 bases and J by 0 bases, leaving 11 bases between them. DNA for the CDR3: TGCAGTGCTCCCGGCGCTCTTAGCAATCAGCCCCAGCATTTT. This gives the protein CSAPGALSNQPQHF.

The rearrangement uses TRBV12-3 or TRBV12-4 and TRBJ2-2; 15 positions match TRBD2. Trimming removed 7 bases from V and 0 bases from J; junction bases left unmatched: 6. The CDR3 is 18 residues long. This chain's CDR3 is CASTGLAGGAANTGELFF. As DNA, the CDR3 is TGTGCCAGCACGGGACTAGCGGGAGGAGCCGCGAACACCGGGGAGCTGTTTTTT.

This clonotype was seen a few times. The chain couples TRBV7-6 to TRBJ2-2, with D perhaps TRBD2 (5 bases). Germline loops: CDR1 SGHVS, CDR2 FNYEAQ. Deletions cut 2 bases from V and 4 bases from J, with 17 bases between. There are 17 residues in the CDR3. The CDR3 sequence: CASSLSPLAVRTGELFF. CDR3 DNA sequence: TGTGCCAGCAGCTTATCCCCCCTAGCAGTTCGCACCGGGGAGCTGTTTTTT.

This clonotype was counted between two and nine times. This rearrangement joins TRBV4-1 to TRBJ2-2; 9 nucleotides match TRBD2. This CDR3 has 18 residues. Germline V gives CDR1 MGHRA, CDR2 YSYEKL. Unmatched junction bases numbered 8, after V lost 0 bases and J lost 3 bases. CDR3: CASSQDLASGRHTGELFF. DNA for the CDR3: TGCGCCAGCAGCCAAGATCTGGCCAGCGGGAGGCACACCGGGGAGCTGTTTTTT.

As concerns this clonotype: A junction end diverges from the germline sequence, so it may reflect a read error. This chain uses TRBV6-5 with TRBJ2-3, with D tentatively TRBD1 (6 bases). This CDR3 region has 16 residues. From germline, CDR1 is MNHEY and CDR2 SVGAGI. CDR3 nucleotides: TGTGCCAGCAGTTACCGGACAGCTATATACACAGATACGCAGTGTTTT. Translating it yields CASSYRTAIYTDTQCF.

This clonotype was counted ten times or more. This sequence joins TRBV28 and TRBJ1-1; D unclear. V was trimmed by 5 bases and J by 1 base, leaving 8 bases between them. Germline values: CDR1 MDHEN, CDR2 SYDVKM. CDR3 length: 13 residues. CDR3 protein: CASSAPWNTEAFF. CDR3 in DNA: TGTGCCAGCAGTGCCCCTTGGAACACTGAAGCTTTCTTT. The variable domain in full, completed from reference TRBV28 and TRBJ1-1, reads DVKVTQSSRYLVKRTGEKVFLECVQDMDHENMFWYRQDPGLGLRLIYFSYDVKMKEKGDIPEGYSVSREKKERFSLILESASTNQTSMYLCASSAPWNTEAFFGQGTRLTVV.

The J gene is TRBJ2-3, the V gene TRBV27; possible D gene TRBD2, 6 bases. Germline V CDR1 and CDR2: MNHEY, SMNVEV (reference sequence). The CDR3 spans 16 residues. The V gene lost 6 bases and the J gene lost 4 bases, with 20 bases spanning the gap. CDR3 sequence reads: CASSWTTLSGADTQYF. In DNA, the CDR3 is TGTGCCAGCAGCTGGACTACCCTTAGTGGTGCAGATACGCAGTATTTT.

The J gene is TRBJ2-2, the V gene TRBV5-6, with 7 bases identical to TRBD2. V lost 0 bases and J lost 4; bases outside the gene matches: 3. Germline V gives CDR1 SGHDT, CDR2 YYEEEE. The CDR3 runs 15 residues. CDR3 bases: TGTGCCAGCAGCTTGGTCGGGGGGTCCACCGGGGAGCTGTTTTTT. Encoded protein: CASSLVGGSTGELFF.

This clonotype was counted only a few times. The genes are TRBV7-9 and TRBJ2-2; 11 positions agree with TRBD2. V was pared by 4 bases and J by 0 bases, with 16 bases of the junction left unmatched. Germline V CDR1 and CDR2: SEHNR, FQNEAQ (reference sequence). CDR3 size: 21 residues. As DNA, the CDR3 is TGTGCCAGCAGCTCCCGGCGGGGACTAGCGGAGGCTGCAACGAACACCGGGGAGCTGTTTTTT. Protein product: CASSSRRGLAEAATNTGELFF.

This clonotype was recorded many times. J is TRBJ2-7 and V is TRBV29-1, with D uncertain. Germline CDR1 reads SQVTM; CDR2 reads ANQGSEA. The CDR3 length is 13 residues. The ends were cut back, 1 base at V and 1 base at J, with 8 bases in the middle. CDR3 coding DNA: TGCAGCGTTGAAGGGGAAGCATCCTACGAGCAGTACTTC. Its protein product is CSVEGEASYEQYF.

This clonotype was counted at least ten times. This chain joins TRBV28 and TRBJ2-1; the D gene is possibly TRBD2 (6 bases). The CDR3 consists of 12 residues. The germline CDR1 and CDR2 sequences are MDHEN and SYDVKM. V lost 4 bases, J lost 9 bases, and 10 bases lay in between. CDR3 residues: CASSWEVREQFF. The CDR3 DNA is TGTGCCAGCAGTTGGGAGGTGCGTGAGCAGTTCTTC.

This chain links TRBV7-2 with TRBJ1-2; 8 bases line up with TRBD1. CDR1 SGHTA and CDR2 FQGNSA come from the germline V gene. The CDR3 is 15 amino acids. V shed 1 base, J shed 8 bases, and the junction held 9 bases outside the gene matches. As DNA, the CDR3 is TGTGCCAGCAGCTTAGAAACAGGGGGAACTGGCGGCTACACCTTC. Encoded protein: CASSLETGGTGGYTF.

The chain has TRBV7-2 and TRBJ1-1; D is perhaps TRBD1 (5 bases). Germline CDR1 is SGHTA and CDR2 is FQGNSA. This CDR3 is built from 15 residues. Deletions cut 2 bases from V and 5 bases from J, with 15 bases between. Here the CDR3 reads CASSLMHRGRTEAFF. The CDR3 DNA reads TGTGCCAGCAGCTTAATGCACCGGGGACGAACTGAAGCTTTCTTT. Complete variable domain (other parts from reference TRBV7-2 and TRBJ1-1): GAGVSQSPSNKVTEKGKDVELRCDPISGHTALYWYRQSLGQGLEFLIYFQGNSAPDKSGLPSDRFSAERTGGSVSTLTIQRTQQEDSAVYLCASSLMHRGRTEAFFGQGTRLTVV.

This clonotype was counted only a few times. A read error may be the cause here, since a much bigger clone is one base away. The chain links TRBV3-1 to TRBJ1-1; unclear D gene. The CDR3 has 14 amino acids. The germline CDR1 and CDR2 sequences are LGHDT and YNNKEL (reference sequence). Trimming took 8 bases from V and 3 from J, leaving 16 bases between them. The CDR3 is CASGLIGRDTEAFF. The CDR3 DNA follows: TGTGCCAGCGGCCTGATCGGACGGGACACTGAAGCTTTCTTT.

This chain links TRBV19 with TRBJ1-1; no clear D. Trimming stripped 1 base from V and 2 bases from J, with 8 bases between. The CDR3 contains 14 residues. Germline assignment: CDR1 LNHDA and CDR2 SQIVND (reference sequence). The CDR3 region is CASSIVSGNTEAFF. CDR3 nucleotides: TGTGCCAGTAGTATAGTGTCGGGTAACACTGAAGCTTTCTTT. The full variable domain, in which reference TRBV19 and TRBJ1-1 provide the parts outside the CDR3, is DGGITQSPKYLFRKEGQNVTLSCEQNLNHDAMYWYRQDPGQGLRLIYYSQIVNDFQKGDIAEGYSVSREKKESFPLTVTSAQKNPTAFYLCASSIVSGNTEAFFGQGTRLTVV.

This clonotype has ten or more counts. This CDR3 reads CASSLGTSGSGEQFF. CDR3 DNA: TGTGCCAGCAGCTTAGGGACTAGCGGGAGTGGTGAGCAGTTCTTC. The genes are TRBV7-3 and TRBJ2-1, with 14 bases matching TRBD2. CDR3 length: 15 residues. V shed 2 bases, J shed 9 bases, and the junction held 3 bases outside the gene matches. CDR1 is SGHTA and CDR2 is FQGTGA in the germline V gene.

This clonotype has at least ten counts. The chain uses TRBV12-5 and TRBJ1-2; TRBD1 might be the D (6 bases). The CDR3 covers 16 residues. Germline V gene lookup returns CDR1 LGHNT and CDR2 FRNRAP. The V gene lost 0 bases and the J gene lost 8 bases, with 19 bases spanning the gap. CDR3 coding DNA: TGTGCTAGTGGTTTGGTATACGGACAGCCACTAGAAGGCTACACCTTC. It is translated as CASGLVYGQPLEGYTF.

Details on this clonotype: With a much larger clone just one base away, this may be a read error. The CDR3 protein is CASSPVLFGPNEKLVF. The DNA for the CDR3 is TGTGCCAGCAGTCCGGTTCTATTCGGGCCCAATGAAAAACTGGTTTTT. The V and J genes are TRBV27 and TRBJ1-4, with no clear D. This CDR3 is built from 16 residues. Germline loops: CDR1 MNHEY, CDR2 SMNVEV (reference sequence).

This clonotype has at least ten counts. The chain is built from TRBV6-1 and TRBJ2-1, with 9 bases lining up with TRBD2. Trimming cost V 4 bases and J 2 bases; bases outside gene matches: 6. The CDR3 spans 16 residues. Germline V lookup: CDR1 MNHNS, CDR2 SASEGT. In DNA form, the CDR3 reads TGTGCCAGCAGTGGCGAGGCGGGAGGGCCCTACAATGAGCAGTTCTTC. Its protein product is CASSGEAGGPYNEQFF.

This clonotype has a count of ten or more. CDR3 amino acids: CASRGVTAAYGYTF. The DNA for the CDR3 is TGTGCCAGCAGGGGTGTGACGGCAGCTTATGGCTACACCTTC. The J gene is TRBJ1-2, the V gene TRBV6-2 or TRBV6-3; D remains ambiguous. CDR1 is MNHEY, CDR2 SVGEGT, per germline. The CDR3 length is 14 residues. The germline V and J ends were trimmed by 6 bases and 5 bases, with 16 bases remaining between them.

This clonotype was recorded at least ten times. The chain joins TRBV5-6 to TRBJ2-5, with D possibly being TRBD1 (6 bases). The V end lost 3 bases, the J end lost 5 bases, and 14 bases lay between the germline ends. Germline V gives CDR1 SGHDT, CDR2 YYEEEE. The length of the CDR3 is 14 residues. The CDR3 nucleotides are TGTGCCAGCAGCTCCCGAGGACAGCTGGAGACCCAGTACTTC. This codes for CASSSRGQLETQYF.

This clonotype was counted many times. The J gene is TRBJ1-1, the V gene TRBV5-6; possibly TRBD1 for D (5 bases). Deletions cut 4 bases from V and 0 bases from J, with 10 bases between. Germline CDR1 and CDR2: SGHDT and YYEEEE. The CDR3 spans 14 residues. CDR3 in DNA: TGTGCCAGCAGCGTTGACAGTTTGAACACTGAAGCTTTCTTT. It encodes CASSVDSLNTEAFF.

This clonotype showed up many times. This chain uses TRBV2 with TRBJ1-4; D uncertain. Germline-derived CDR1 and CDR2 are SNHLY and FYNNEI. This CDR3 contains 14 residues. Trimming pared 6 bases from V and 8 bases from J, leaving 16 bases between. The CDR3 bases are TGTGCCAGCAGGGAACAGAACAGCGGGGAAAAACTGTTTTTT. Translated, it gives CASREQNSGEKLFF.

Worth noting for this clonotype: With a much larger clone just one base away, this may be a read error. The rearrangement uses TRBV30 and TRBJ1-6; D remains unclear. Germline V lookup: CDR1 GTSNPN, CDR2 SVGIG (reference sequence). Trimming cost V 4 bases and J 7 bases, with 17 bases left between them. CDR3 length: 15 amino acids. This chain's CDR3 is CAWTPDGQANSPLHF. In nucleotides, the CDR3 is TGTGCCTGGACCCCCGACGGCCAGGCCAATTCACCCCTCCACTTT.

This clonotype was seen only once. The chain combines TRBV30 with TRBJ2-7; 7 positions match TRBD1. Trimming at V came to 3 bases and at J to 2 bases, leaving 7 bases not matched to a gene. The CDR3 extends over 14 amino acids. The germline V gene has CDR1 GTSNPN and CDR2 SVGIG (reference sequence). The CDR3 nucleotides read TGTGCCTGGAGCCGGGACAGCGAAGCCTACGAGCAGTACTTC. This sequence encodes CAWSRDSEAYEQYF.

This clonotype showed up just a few times. This chain uses TRBV7-2 with TRBJ1-2; D unclear. V was trimmed by 3 bases and J by 3 bases, leaving 11 bases between them. The CDR3 consists of 14 residues. The germline gives CDR1 SGHTA, CDR2 FQGNSA. CDR3 bases: TGTGCCAGCAGCTTGAGAACCGTTGACTATGGCTACACCTTC. This sequence encodes CASSLRTVDYGYTF.

The rearrangement joins TRBV19 to TRBJ2-7; 9 nucleotides match TRBD1. After removal of 3 bases from V and 3 bases from J, the junction contained 6 bases not matched to a gene. This CDR3 has 15 amino acids. Germline lookup yields CDR1 LNHDA and CDR2 SQIVND (reference sequence). CDR3 DNA sequence: TGTGCCAGTAGTATTGGAGGGACAGGGATCTACGAGCAGTACTTC. Its protein product is CASSIGGTGIYEQYF.